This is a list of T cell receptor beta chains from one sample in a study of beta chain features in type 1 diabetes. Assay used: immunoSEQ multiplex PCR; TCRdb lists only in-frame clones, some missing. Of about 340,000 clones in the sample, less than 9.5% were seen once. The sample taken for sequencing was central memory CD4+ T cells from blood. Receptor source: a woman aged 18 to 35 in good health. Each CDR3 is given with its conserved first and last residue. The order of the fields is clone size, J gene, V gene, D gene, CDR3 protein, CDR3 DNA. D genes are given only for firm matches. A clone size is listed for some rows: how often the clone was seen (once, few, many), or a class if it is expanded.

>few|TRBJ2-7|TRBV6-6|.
CASLRERHEQYF
TGTGCCAGCCTCAGGGAGAGGCACGAGCAGTACTTC
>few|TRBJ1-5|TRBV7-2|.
CASSLNGDQPQHF
TGTGCCAGCAGCTTAAACGGAGATCAGCCCCAGCATTTT
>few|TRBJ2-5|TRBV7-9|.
CASSRRTRGETQYF
TGTGCCAGCAGCCGACGGACGAGGGGAGAGACCCAGTACTTC
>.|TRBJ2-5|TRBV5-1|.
CASSLWGEETQYF
TGCGCCAGCAGCTTGTGGGGCGAAGAGACCCAGTACTTC
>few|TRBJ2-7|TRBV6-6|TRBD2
CASSSSGTGEQYF
TGTGCCAGCAGCTCGAGCGGGACGGGCGAGCAGTACTTC
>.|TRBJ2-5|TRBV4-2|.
CASSQGQAQETQYF
TGTGCCAGCAGCCAAGGACAGGCGCAAGAGACCCAGTACTTC
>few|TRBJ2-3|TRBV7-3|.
CASSPGDTRYF
TGTGCCAGCAGTCCGGGAGATACGCGGTATTTT
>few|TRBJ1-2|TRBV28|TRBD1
CASRLTGNYGYTF
TGTGCCAGCAGACTGACAGGGAACTATGGCTACACCTTC
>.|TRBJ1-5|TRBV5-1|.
CASSLHGPGSNQPQHF
TGCGCCAGCAGCTTGCACGGTCCCGGTAGCAATCAGCCCCAGCATTTT
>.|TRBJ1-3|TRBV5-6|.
CASSVGSGNTIYF
TGTGCCAGCAGCGTCGGGTCTGGAAACACCATATATTTT
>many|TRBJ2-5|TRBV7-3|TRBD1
CASSPGQAGETQYF
TGTGCCAGCAGCCCGGGACAGGCGGGGGAGACCCAGTACTTC
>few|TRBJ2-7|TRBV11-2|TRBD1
CASSLASGGSYEQYF
TGTGCCAGCAGCTTAGCCTCAGGGGGCTCCTACGAGCAGTACTTC
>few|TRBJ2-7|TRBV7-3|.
CASSLSKKSLRASYEQYF
TGTGCCAGCAGCCTGTCAAAGAAGAGTCTCAGGGCATCCTACGAGCAGTACTTC
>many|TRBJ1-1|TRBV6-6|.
CASSYEVYTEAFF
TGTGCCAGCAGTTATGAGGTTTACACTGAAGCTTTCTTT
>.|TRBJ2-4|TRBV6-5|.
CASSEEVASSRYF
TGTGCCAGCAGTGAAGAGGTCGCCAGTTCAAGATACTTC
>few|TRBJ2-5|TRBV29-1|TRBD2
CSAETSVGETQYF
TGCAGCGCTGAGACTAGCGTGGGGGAGACCCAGTACTTC
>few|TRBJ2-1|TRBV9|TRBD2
CASSGLPSGRNEQFF
TGTGCCAGCAGCGGTCTCCCTAGCGGGCGGAATGAGCAGTTCTTC
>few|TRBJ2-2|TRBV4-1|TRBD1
CASSQWPQFPGQGGTGELFF
TGCGCCAGCAGCCAATGGCCCCAGTTTCCGGGACAGGGAGGCACCGGGGAGCTGTTTTTT
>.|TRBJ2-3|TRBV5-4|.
CASSLASGRVDTQYF
TGTGCCAGCAGCTTGGCTTCGGGGCGAGTAGATACGCAGTATTTT
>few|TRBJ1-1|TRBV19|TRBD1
CASSRQGMARTEAFF
TGTGCCAGTAGCAGACAGGGTATGGCTCGGACTGAAGCTTTCTTT
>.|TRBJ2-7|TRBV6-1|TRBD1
CASKPGQGSYEQYF
TGTGCCAGCAAACCGGGACAGGGATCCTACGAGCAGTACTTC
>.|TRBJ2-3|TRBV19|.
CASSIEAQRPWDTQYF
TGTGCCAGTAGTATAGAGGCCCAGCGGCCATGGGATACGCAGTATTTT
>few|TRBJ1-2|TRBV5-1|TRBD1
CASSLTAGGGYTF
TGCGCCAGCAGCTTGACGGCAGGGGGAGGCTACACCTTC
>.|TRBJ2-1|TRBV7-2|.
CASSLVLVYNEQFF
TGTGCCAGCAGCTTAGTCCTAGTCTACAATGAGCAGTTCTTC
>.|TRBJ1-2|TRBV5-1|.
CASSQRAEHGYTF
TGCGCCAGCAGCCAAAGGGCCGAACATGGCTACACCTTC
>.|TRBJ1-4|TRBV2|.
CASSERQGSLANEKLFF
TGTGCCAGCAGTGAAAGGCAGGGTTCGTTAGCTAATGAAAAACTGTTTTTT
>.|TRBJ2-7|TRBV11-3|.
CASSLTQYEQYF
TGTGCCAGCAGCTTAACGCAATACGAGCAGTACTTC
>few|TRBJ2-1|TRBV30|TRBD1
CAWSRTGIDNEQFF
TGTGCCTGGAGCAGGACAGGGATAGACAATGAGCAGTTCTTC
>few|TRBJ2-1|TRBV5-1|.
CASSVMGDPYNEQFF
TGCGCCAGCAGCGTTATGGGGGACCCGTACAATGAGCAGTTCTTC
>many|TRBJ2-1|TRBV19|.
CASSMATILNEQFF
TGTGCCAGTAGTATGGCTACTATTCTTAATGAGCAGTTCTTC
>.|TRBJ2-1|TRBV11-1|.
CASSLTGYNEQFF
TGTGCCAGCAGCTTAACAGGATACAATGAGCAGTTCTTC
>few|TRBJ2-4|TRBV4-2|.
CASSPKDGKNIQYF
TGTGCCAGCAGCCCGAAGGACGGGAAAAACATTCAGTACTTC
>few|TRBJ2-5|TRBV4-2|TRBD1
CASSQTGGQQETQYF
TGTGCCAGCAGCCAAACAGGGGGGCAGCAAGAGACCCAGTACTTC
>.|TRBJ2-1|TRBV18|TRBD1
CASSITGVQYNEQFF
TGTGCCAGCTCCATTACAGGGGTCCAGTACAATGAGCAGTTCTTC
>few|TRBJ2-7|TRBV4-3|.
CASSRKVSGRTLGGEQYF
TGCGCCAGCAGCCGCAAGGTATCCGGACGGACATTAGGGGGGGAGCAGTACTTC
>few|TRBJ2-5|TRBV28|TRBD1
CASSLRTGGRETQYF
TGTGCCAGCAGTTTAAGGACAGGGGGCAGGGAGACCCAGTACTTC
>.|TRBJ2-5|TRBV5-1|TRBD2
CASSLVAGGMETQYF
TGCGCCAGCAGCTTGGTAGCGGGAGGGATGGAGACCCAGTACTTC
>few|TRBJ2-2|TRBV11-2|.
CASSSRLDTGELFF
TGTGCCAGCAGCTCAAGACTGGACACCGGGGAGCTGTTTTTT
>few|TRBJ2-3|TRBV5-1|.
CASSFDTDTQYF
TGCGCCAGCAGCTTCGACACAGATACGCAGTATTTT
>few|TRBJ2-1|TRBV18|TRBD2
CASSPSGGSYNEQFF
TGTGCCAGCTCACCAAGCGGGGGGTCCTACAATGAGCAGTTCTTC
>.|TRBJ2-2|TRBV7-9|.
CASSSYIRTGELFF
TGTGCCAGCAGCTCTTACATAAGGACCGGGGAGCTGTTTTTT
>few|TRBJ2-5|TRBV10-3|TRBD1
CAISGTGGQETQYF
TGTGCCATCAGTGGCACAGGGGGCCAAGAGACCCAGTACTTC
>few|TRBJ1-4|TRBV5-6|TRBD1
CASSLRDRGNEKLFF
TGTGCCAGCAGCTTGAGGGACAGGGGGAATGAAAAACTGTTTTTT
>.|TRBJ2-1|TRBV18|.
CASSPRSRESWIHEQFF
TGTGCCAGCTCACCAAGGTCGCGAGAGAGCTGGATCCATGAGCAGTTCTTC
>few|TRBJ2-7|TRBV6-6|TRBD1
CASSQQGTAYEQYF
TGTGCCAGCAGCCAACAGGGGACAGCCTACGAGCAGTACTTC
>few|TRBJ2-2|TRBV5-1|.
CASSLHPGSPLNTGELFF
TGCGCCAGCAGCTTGCATCCAGGGAGCCCCTTAAACACCGGGGAGCTGTTTTTT
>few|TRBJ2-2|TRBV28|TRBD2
CASSRTSGANTGELFF
TGTGCCAGCAGTCGGACTAGCGGGGCTAACACCGGGGAGCTGTTTTTT
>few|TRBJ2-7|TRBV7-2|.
CASSFDGTNPYEQYF
TGTGCCAGCAGCTTTGACGGGACCAACCCCTACGAGCAGTACTTC
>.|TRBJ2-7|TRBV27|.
CASSLKGRAYEQYF
TGTGCCAGCAGTTTGAAAGGGCGGGCCTACGAGCAGTACTTC
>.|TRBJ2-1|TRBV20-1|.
CSASRALTVF
TGCAGTGCTTCTCGGGCCTTAACGGTCTTC
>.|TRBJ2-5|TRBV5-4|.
CASSLNPGDETQYF
TGTGCCAGCAGCTTGAATCCGGGGGATGAGACCCAGTACTTC
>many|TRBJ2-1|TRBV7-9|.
CASTPLHEQFF
TGTGCCAGCACCCCCTTGCATGAGCAGTTCTTC
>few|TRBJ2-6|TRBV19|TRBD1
CASSNRGLTSGANVLTF
TGTGCCAGTAGTAACAGGGGGCTAACCTCTGGGGCCAACGTCCTGACTTTC
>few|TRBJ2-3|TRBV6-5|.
CASSYARGGRQYF
TGTGCCAGCAGTTACGCTCGAGGTGGGAGGCAGTATTTT
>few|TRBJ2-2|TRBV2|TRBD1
CASSRDRVAKLNTGELFF
TGTGCCAGCAGTAGGGACAGGGTTGCCAAATTGAACACCGGGGAGCTGTTTTTT